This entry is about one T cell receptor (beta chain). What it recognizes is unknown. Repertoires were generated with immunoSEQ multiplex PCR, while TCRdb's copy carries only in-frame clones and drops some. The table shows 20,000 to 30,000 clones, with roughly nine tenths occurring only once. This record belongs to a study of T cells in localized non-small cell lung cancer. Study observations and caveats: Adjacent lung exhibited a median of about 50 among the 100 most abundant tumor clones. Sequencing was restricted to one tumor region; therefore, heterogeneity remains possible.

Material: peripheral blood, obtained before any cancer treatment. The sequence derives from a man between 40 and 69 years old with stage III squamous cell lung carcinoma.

DNA for the CDR3: TGTGCCAGCAGCTCCGGGACAGGGGGCTCTCTGGCCAAAAACATTCAGTACTTC. This gives the protein CASSSGTGGSLAKNIQYF. V usage is TRBV5-4 and J usage is TRBJ2-4, with 12 bases identical to TRBD1. Trimming cost V 3 bases and J 1 base; bases outside gene matches: 8. The germline gives CDR1 SGHNT, CDR2 YYREEE (reference sequence). The CDR3 has 18 amino acids.